This T cell receptor (beta chain) was profiled in a study of shared clonotypes between healthy human individuals. Produced via immunoSEQ multiplex PCR; TCRdb's table is partial and in-frame only. The sample shows approximately 460,000 clones, approximately 77% of them seen only once. Germline CDR1 SGHTA, CDR2 FQGTGA. The CDR3 is made up of 15 amino acids. The V gene lost 5 bases and the J gene lost 2 bases, with 15 bases spanning the gap. This receptor was taken from a woman between 35 and 50 years old in good health. Some clones in this sample may be carry-over from other donors' samples. The chain has TRBV7-3 and TRBJ1-2; weak D call: TRBD1 (6 bases). Material: PBMCs. As DNA, the CDR3 is TGTGCCAGCAGCCCCCGCGGGGGGCCCAACTATGGCTACACCTTC. Its translation is CASSPRGGPNYGYTF.